The T cell receptor beta chain described here comes from a study of cytomegalovirus exposure and HLA in healthy donors. The PCR contained 60 Vbeta and 13 Jbeta primers. Assay used: immunoSEQ multiplex PCR; TCRdb lists only in-frame clones, some missing. Listed are 180,000 or so clones; around 0.79% falls within the top ten. Germline V gene lookup returns CDR1 LNHNV and CDR2 YYDKDF (reference sequence). Trimming pared 0 bases from V and 5 bases from J, leaving 8 bases between. The CDR3 runs to 14 residues. Study-level points and caveats: High specificity and sensitivity for cytomegalovirus status were reported for the classifier. Prediction of most subjects' HLA-A and HLA-B alleles by TCR beta sequences was reportedly accurate.

Worth noting for this clone: The target antigen is unknown.

The sequencing sample was made of PBMCs. The clonotype comes from a woman under 30 in good health and CMV-seropositive. The V gene is TRBV15, the J gene TRBJ1-5; D is uncertain. As DNA, the CDR3 is TGTGCCACCAGCAGAGATCGAGTTTATCAGCCCCAGCATTTT. This gives the protein CATSRDRVYQPQHF.